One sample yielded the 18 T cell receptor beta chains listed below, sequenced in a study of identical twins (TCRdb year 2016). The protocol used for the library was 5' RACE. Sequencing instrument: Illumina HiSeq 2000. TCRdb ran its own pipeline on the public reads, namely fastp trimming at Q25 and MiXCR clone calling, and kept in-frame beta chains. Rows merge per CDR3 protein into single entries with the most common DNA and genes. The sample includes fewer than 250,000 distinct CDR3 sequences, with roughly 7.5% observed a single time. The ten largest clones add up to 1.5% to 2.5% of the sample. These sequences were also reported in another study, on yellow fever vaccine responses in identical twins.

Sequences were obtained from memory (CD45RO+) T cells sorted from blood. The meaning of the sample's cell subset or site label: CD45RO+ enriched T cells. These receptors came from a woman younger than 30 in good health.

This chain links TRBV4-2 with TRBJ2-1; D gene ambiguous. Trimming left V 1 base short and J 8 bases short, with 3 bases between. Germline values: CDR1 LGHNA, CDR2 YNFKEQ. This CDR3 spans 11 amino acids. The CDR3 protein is CASSQGYEQFF. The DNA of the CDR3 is TGTGCCAGCAGCCAAGGGTATGAGCAGTTCTTC.

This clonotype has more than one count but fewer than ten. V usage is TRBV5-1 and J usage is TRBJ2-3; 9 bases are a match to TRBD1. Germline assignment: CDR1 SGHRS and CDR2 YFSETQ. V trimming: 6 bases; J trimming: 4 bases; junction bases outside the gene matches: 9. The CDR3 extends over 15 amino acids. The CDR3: CASKLGTGGADTQYF. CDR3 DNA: TGCGCCAGCAAGCTTGGAACAGGGGGCGCAGATACGCAGTATTTT.

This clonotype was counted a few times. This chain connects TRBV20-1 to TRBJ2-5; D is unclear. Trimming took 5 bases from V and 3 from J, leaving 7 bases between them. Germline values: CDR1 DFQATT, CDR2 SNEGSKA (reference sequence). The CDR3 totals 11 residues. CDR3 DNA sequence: TGCAGTGCTCAGGACGAAGAGACCCAGTACTTC. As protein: CSAQDEETQYF.

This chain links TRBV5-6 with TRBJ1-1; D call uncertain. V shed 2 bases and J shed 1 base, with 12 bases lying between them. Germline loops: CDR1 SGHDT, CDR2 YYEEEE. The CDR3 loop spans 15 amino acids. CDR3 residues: CASSFGSRQNTEAFF. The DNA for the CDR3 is TGTGCCAGCAGCTTCGGCAGCCGACAGAACACTGAAGCTTTCTTT.

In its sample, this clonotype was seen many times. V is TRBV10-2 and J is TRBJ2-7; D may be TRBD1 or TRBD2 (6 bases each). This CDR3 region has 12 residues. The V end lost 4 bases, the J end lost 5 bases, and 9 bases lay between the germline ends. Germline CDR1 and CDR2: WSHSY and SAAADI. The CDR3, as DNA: TGCGCCAGCAGTGGAGGGGGGCACGAGCAGTACTTC. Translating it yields CASSGGGHEQYF.

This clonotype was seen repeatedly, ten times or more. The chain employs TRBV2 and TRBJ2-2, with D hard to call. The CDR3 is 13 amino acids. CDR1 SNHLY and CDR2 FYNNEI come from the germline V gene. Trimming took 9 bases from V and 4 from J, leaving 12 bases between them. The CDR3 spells CARSVAATGELFF. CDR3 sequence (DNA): TGTGCCAGAAGCGTAGCTGCCACCGGGGAGCTGTTTTTT.

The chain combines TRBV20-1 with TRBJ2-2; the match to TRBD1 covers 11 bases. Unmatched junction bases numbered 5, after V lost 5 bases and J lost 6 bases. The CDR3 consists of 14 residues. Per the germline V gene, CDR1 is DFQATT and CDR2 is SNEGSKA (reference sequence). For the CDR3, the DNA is TGCAGTGCTCCTGGACAGGGGGCTCCCGGGGAGCTGTTTTTT. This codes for CSAPGQGAPGELFF.

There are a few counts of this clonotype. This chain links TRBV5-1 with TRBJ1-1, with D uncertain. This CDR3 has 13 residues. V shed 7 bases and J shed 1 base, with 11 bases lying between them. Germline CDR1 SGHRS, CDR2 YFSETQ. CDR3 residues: CASPTAGNTEAFF. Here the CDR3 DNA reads TGCGCCAGCCCAACGGCAGGGAACACTGAAGCTTTCTTT.

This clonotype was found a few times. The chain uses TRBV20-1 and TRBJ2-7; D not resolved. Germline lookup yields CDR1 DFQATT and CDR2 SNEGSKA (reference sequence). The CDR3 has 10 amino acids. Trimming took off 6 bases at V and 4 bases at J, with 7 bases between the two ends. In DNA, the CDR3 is TGCAGTGCGGGCCATTACGAGCAGTACTTC. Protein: CSAGHYEQYF.

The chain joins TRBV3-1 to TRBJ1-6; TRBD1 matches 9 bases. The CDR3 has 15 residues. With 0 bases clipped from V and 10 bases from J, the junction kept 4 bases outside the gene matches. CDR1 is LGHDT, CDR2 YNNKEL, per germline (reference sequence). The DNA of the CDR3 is TGTGCCAGCAGCCAAGAGGGACAGGGAGCATCACCCCTCCACTTT. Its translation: CASSQEGQGASPLHF. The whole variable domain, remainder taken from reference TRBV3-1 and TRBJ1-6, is DTAVSQTPKYLVTQMGNDKSIKCEQNLGHDTMYWYKQDSKKFLKIMFSYNNKELIINETVPNRFSPKSPDKAHLNLHINSLELGDSAVYFCASSQEGQGASPLHFGNGTRLTVT.

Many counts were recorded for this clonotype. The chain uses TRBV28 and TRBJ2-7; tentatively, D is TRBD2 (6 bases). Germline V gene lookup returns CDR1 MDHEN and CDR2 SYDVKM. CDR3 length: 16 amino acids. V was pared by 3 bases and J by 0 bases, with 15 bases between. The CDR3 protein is CASSLEAKRASYEQYF. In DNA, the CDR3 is TGTGCCAGCAGTTTGGAGGCAAAGCGGGCCTCCTACGAGCAGTACTTC.

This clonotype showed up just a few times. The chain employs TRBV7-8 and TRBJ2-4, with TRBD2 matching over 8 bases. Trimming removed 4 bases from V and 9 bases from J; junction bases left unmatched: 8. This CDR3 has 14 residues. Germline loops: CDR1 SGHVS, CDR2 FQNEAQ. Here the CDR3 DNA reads TGTGCCAGCAGCTCAACGGCGGGGGGCGGCATTCAGTACTTC. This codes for CASSSTAGGGIQYF.

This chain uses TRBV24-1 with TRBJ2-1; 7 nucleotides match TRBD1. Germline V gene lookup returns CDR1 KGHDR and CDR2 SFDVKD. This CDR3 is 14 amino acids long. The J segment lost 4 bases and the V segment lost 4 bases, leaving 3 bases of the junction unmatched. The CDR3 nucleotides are TGTGCCACCAGTGAGGGACAGTTTTACAATGAGCAGTTCTTC. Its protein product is CATSEGQFYNEQFF.

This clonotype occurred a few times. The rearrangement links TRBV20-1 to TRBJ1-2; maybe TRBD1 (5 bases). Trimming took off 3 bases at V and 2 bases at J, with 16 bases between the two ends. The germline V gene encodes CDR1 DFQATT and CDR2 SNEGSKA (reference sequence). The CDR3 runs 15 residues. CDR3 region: CSARGTGRTNYGYTF. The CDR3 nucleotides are TGCAGTGCTAGGGGGACCGGCCGCACAAACTATGGCTACACCTTC.

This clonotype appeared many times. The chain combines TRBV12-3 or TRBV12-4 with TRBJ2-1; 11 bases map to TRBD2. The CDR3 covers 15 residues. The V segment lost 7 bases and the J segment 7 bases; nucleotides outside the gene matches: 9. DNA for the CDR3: TGTGCCAGCACCTTAACTAGCGGGGGATTAAATGAGCAGTTCTTC. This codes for CASTLTSGGLNEQFF.

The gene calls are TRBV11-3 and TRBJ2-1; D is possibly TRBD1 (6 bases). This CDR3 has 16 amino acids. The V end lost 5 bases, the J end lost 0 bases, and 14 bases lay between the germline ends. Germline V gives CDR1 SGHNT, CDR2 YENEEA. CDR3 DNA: TGTGCCAGCAGCATTAGGCCAGGGGTCTCCTACAATGAGCAGTTCTTC. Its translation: CASSIRPGVSYNEQFF.

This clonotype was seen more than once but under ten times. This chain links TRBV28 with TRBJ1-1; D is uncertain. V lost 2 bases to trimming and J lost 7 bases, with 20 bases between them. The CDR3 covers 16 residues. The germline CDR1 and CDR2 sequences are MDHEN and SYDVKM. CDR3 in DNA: TGTGCCAGCAGTTTAGTAATGGGGTCGGCCCTCTTTGAAGCTTTCTTT. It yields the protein CASSLVMGSALFEAFF.

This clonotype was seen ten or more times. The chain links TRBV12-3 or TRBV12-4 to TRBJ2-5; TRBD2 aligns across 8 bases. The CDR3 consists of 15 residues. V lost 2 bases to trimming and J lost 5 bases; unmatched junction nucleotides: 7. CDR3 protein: CASSLFREGRETQYF. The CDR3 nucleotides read TGTGCCAGCAGTTTATTCCGGGAGGGCAGGGAGACCCAGTACTTC.